This TCR beta chain comes out of a study of memory CD4+ T cells and cytomegalovirus serostatus. The overall study: This sample comes from healthy Belgian adults, 9 CMV seropositive, under 25 seronegative.

Remarks on this clone: What it binds is not known.

Broader study findings: CD4+ memory repertoires contained 67 of 164 reported CMV TCRbeta sequences.

Single viable CD3+CD4+CD8-CD45RO+ cells were sorted as the memory CD4+ T cells. Total CD4+ T cells were enriched by CD4 positive selection. Per the original methods: After removing out-of-frame reads, over 2 million distinct TCRbeta sequences remained. Clones were read by immunoSEQ multiplex PCR, and TCRdb kept only the in-frame ones, dropping some. D and trimming were read from the DNA, whereas the V and J calls and clone size are those reported in that table. The sample includes approximately 49,000 clones, over 70% of them seen just once. Sequencing input: memory CD4+ T cells from blood. The receptor was derived from an adult in good health and CMV-seronegative.

For the CDR3, the DNA is TGTGCCAGCAGCTTAGCCGCTAGCGGGGGTCGTGAGCAGTACTTC. Encoded protein: CASSLAASGGREQYF. The chain recombines TRBV7-2 with TRBJ2-7; 10 bases fit TRBD2. This CDR3 has 15 residues. Per the germline V gene, CDR1 is SGHTA and CDR2 is FQGNSA. V lost 0 bases to trimming and J lost 7 bases; unmatched junction nucleotides: 6.